The 26 T cell receptor beta chains below were found in one sample sequenced in a study of blood T cell repertoires in COVID-19. The table came from immunoSEQ multiplex PCR; TCRdb's copy has only in-frame clones and leaves some out. The table includes about 15,000 clones, about 89% detected once. Sequenced sample: peripheral blood. These TCRs come from an elderly woman with COVID-19, enrolled during active disease.

The rearrangement uses TRBV2 and TRBJ2-2; 8 bases agree with TRBD1. Losses at the gene ends were 2 bases for V and 6 bases for J; bases not matched to a gene: 8. The CDR3 is made up of 16 amino acids. From germline, CDR1 is SNHLY and CDR2 FYNNEI. In DNA, the CDR3 is TGTGCCAGCAGTGAAAGGACAGGGCAAGTGCCCGGGGAGCTGTTTTTT. Translated: CASSERTGQVPGELFF.

This sequence joins TRBV6-2 or TRBV6-3 and TRBJ1-5; 9 nucleotides align to TRBD1. Germline V gene lookup returns CDR1 MNHEY and CDR2 SVGEGT. V shed 5 bases and J 0 bases; nucleotides not matched to a gene: 8. This CDR3 region has 17 residues. The CDR3 protein is CASSTGTGFYSNQPQHF. The CDR3 nucleotides read TGTGCCAGCAGTACCGGGACAGGGTTCTATAGCAATCAGCCCCAGCATTTT.

The chain couples TRBV7-3 to TRBJ2-1; weak D call: TRBD2 (6 bases). The CDR3 length is 15 residues. Trimming took off 5 bases at V and 0 bases at J, with 11 bases between the two ends. CDR1 and CDR2 from the germline V gene are SGHTA and FQGTGA. This CDR3 is CASSKTSFSYNEQFF. CDR3 bases: TGTGCCAGCAGCAAGACTAGTTTCTCCTACAATGAGCAGTTCTTC.

This clone occurred once. CDR3 amino acids: CASSEPDLSSQPQHF. The CDR3 DNA follows: TGTGCCAGCAGTGAACCCGATCTGTCTAGTCAGCCCCAGCATTTT. This chain connects TRBV2 to TRBJ1-5; D remains ambiguous. The CDR3 is 15 residues long. The germline V gene encodes CDR1 SNHLY and CDR2 FYNNEI. V was trimmed by 2 bases and J by 6 bases, leaving 14 bases between them.

This clone was recorded only once. The chain employs TRBV4-1 and TRBJ1-2, with 7 bases matching TRBD1. Germline V gene data show CDR1 as MGHRA and CDR2 as YSYEKL. This CDR3 spans 14 amino acids. Losses at the gene ends were 0 bases for V and 8 bases for J; bases not matched to a gene: 6. The CDR3 here is CASSQEGRGDGYTF. The CDR3 coding sequence is TGCGCCAGCAGCCAAGAGGGCAGGGGGGACGGCTACACCTTC.

The rearrangement links TRBV7-2 to TRBJ1-2; the D gene is possibly TRBD1 (5 bases). The germline V gene encodes CDR1 SGHTA and CDR2 FQGNSA. V was trimmed by 5 bases and J by 0 bases, leaving 16 bases between them. CDR3 length: 16 residues. DNA for the CDR3: TGTGCCAGCAGCCCCCAGGCAGGGCTACCTAACTATGGCTACACCTTC. Translating it yields CASSPQAGLPNYGYTF.

The chain links TRBV7-9 to TRBJ2-2, with 8 positions matching TRBD1. The V and J ends lost 3 bases and 5 bases, in that order; junction bases with no gene match: 5. This CDR3 is 15 amino acids long. Germline values: CDR1 SEHNR, CDR2 FQNEAQ (reference sequence). In DNA form, the CDR3 reads TGTGCCAGCAGCTTCGCGACAGGGGAAACCGGGGAGCTGTTTTTT. Its translation is CASSFATGETGELFF. The full variable domain, completed using reference TRBV7-9 and TRBJ2-2, is DTGVSQNPRHKITKRGQNVTFRCDPISEHNRLYWYRQTLGQGPEFLTYFQNEAQLEKSRLLSDRFSAERPKGSFSTLEIQRTEQGDSAMYLCASSFATGETGELFFGEGSRLTVL.

The V and J genes are TRBV5-4 and TRBJ1-1; 10 nucleotides match TRBD1. There are 13 residues in the CDR3. Germline CDR1 SGHNT, CDR2 YYREEE (reference sequence). The junction had 1 base not matched to a gene; V was cut back by 4 bases and J by 4 bases. The CDR3 DNA reads TGTGCCAGCAGCCGACAGGGGGCCACTGAAGCTTTCTTT. It encodes CASSRQGATEAFF.

This chain uses TRBV19 with TRBJ1-1; a possible D gene is TRBD1 (6 bases). CDR1 is LNHDA and CDR2 is SQIVND in the germline V gene (reference sequence). The V end was cut by 7 bases, the J end by 0 bases, with 18 bases between. The CDR3 runs to 16 residues. CDR3 region: CASTRTANFMNTEAFF. CDR3 DNA sequence: TGTGCCAGTACGCGGACAGCTAATTTCATGAACACTGAAGCTTTCTTT.

The V and J genes are TRBV5-1 and TRBJ2-2; a weak D match, TRBD1 (5 bases). CDR1 is SGHRS, CDR2 YFSETQ, per germline. V gave up 4 bases and J gave up 2 bases, with 18 bases separating them. CDR3 length: 17 residues. The CDR3 reads CASSPNLRTTNTGELFF. The CDR3 DNA follows: TGCGCCAGCAGCCCCAACCTCCGGACAACAAACACCGGGGAGCTGTTTTTT.

This clone occurred a few times. The chain employs TRBV4-1 and TRBJ1-2; D is uncertain. Per the germline V gene, CDR1 is MGHRA and CDR2 is YSYEKL. This CDR3 comprises 14 residues. V shed 0 bases and J shed 0 bases, with 5 bases lying between them. Written as DNA, the CDR3 is TGCGCCAGCAGCCAAGAACAGACTAACTATGGCTACACCTTC. This translates into CASSQEQTNYGYTF.

CDR3 region: CASSLHRDREFWSSYEQYF. The CDR3 nucleotides are TGTGCCAGCAGCTTGCACCGGGACAGGGAGTTTTGGAGCTCCTACGAGCAGTACTTC. The chain uses TRBV5-4 and TRBJ2-7, with 9 bases identical to TRBD1. V gave up 1 base and J gave up 0 bases; unmatched junction bases: 14. Germline V lookup: CDR1 SGHNT, CDR2 YYREEE (reference sequence). This CDR3 comprises 19 residues.

J is TRBJ2-1 and V is TRBV7-2, with 7 bases that match TRBD2. Germline V gene data show CDR1 as SGHTA and CDR2 as FQGNSA. The CDR3 is 15 amino acids. J lost 3 bases, V lost 3 bases, and 5 bases had no gene match. The CDR3 loop is CASSFGSSGYNEQFF. CDR3 nucleotide sequence: TGTGCCAGCAGCTTTGGGTCTAGCGGCTACAATGAGCAGTTCTTC.

This clone turned up a few times. V is TRBV9 and J is TRBJ1-1; D might be TRBD1 (5 bases). The CDR3 sequence is 15 residues long. The V and J ends lost 4 bases and 5 bases respectively, with 18 bases between them. CDR1 SGDLS and CDR2 YYNGEE come from the germline V gene. CDR3 sequence reads: CASSPRGTGATEAFF. The DNA for the CDR3 is TGTGCCAGCAGCCCCCGGGGGACTGGGGCGACTGAAGCTTTCTTT. Together with reference TRBV9 and TRBJ1-1, the CDR3 gives the full variable domain: DSGVTQTPKHLITATGQRVTLRCSPRSGDLSVYWYQQSLDQGLQFLIQYYNGEERAKGNILERFSAQQFPDLHSELNLSSLELGDSALYFCASSPRGTGATEAFFGQGTRLTVV.

The chain recombines TRBV7-9 with TRBJ2-3; TRBD1 matches 8 bases. V dropped 4 bases and J dropped 3; count of bases not matched to a gene: 15. This CDR3 contains 18 residues. CDR1 is SEHNR and CDR2 is FQNEAQ in the germline V gene (reference sequence). The DNA of the CDR3 is TGTGCCAGCAGCTCCCTTAGGAGAGGACAGGGTCCAACAGATACGCAGTATTTT. It encodes CASSSLRRGQGPTDTQYF.

The chain employs TRBV7-9 and TRBJ2-3, with 8 bases fitting TRBD2. After removal of 1 base from V and 1 base from J, the junction contained 4 bases not matched to a gene. There are 16 residues in the CDR3. Per the germline V gene, CDR1 is SEHNR and CDR2 is FQNEAQ (reference sequence). The CDR3 region is CASSLVLRGGTDTQYF. The CDR3 nucleotides are TGTGCCAGCAGCTTAGTGTTGCGGGGGGGCACAGATACGCAGTATTTT. The variable domain in full, completed from reference TRBV7-9 and TRBJ2-3, reads DTGVSQNPRHKITKRGQNVTFRCDPISEHNRLYWYRQTLGQGPEFLTYFQNEAQLEKSRLLSDRFSAERPKGSFSTLEIQRTEQGDSAMYLCASSLVLRGGTDTQYFGPGTRLTVL.

V gene TRBV19 combines with J gene TRBJ2-1, with 7 bases aligning to TRBD2. This CDR3 is built from 13 residues. After removal of 9 bases from V and 2 bases from J, the junction contained 4 bases not matched to a gene. From germline, CDR1 is LNHDA and CDR2 SQIVND (reference sequence). This CDR3 is CASSGLAYNEQFF. CDR3 coding DNA: TGTGCCAGCAGCGGACTAGCCTACAATGAGCAGTTCTTC. Combining the CDR3 with reference TRBV19 and TRBJ2-1 gives the whole variable domain DGGITQSPKYLFRKEGQNVTLSCEQNLNHDAMYWYRQDPGQGLRLIYYSQIVNDFQKGDIAEGYSVSREKKESFPLTVTSAQKNPTAFYLCASSGLAYNEQFFGPGTRLTVL.

The chain has TRBV28 and TRBJ1-1, with D perhaps TRBD1 (6 bases). V lost 6 bases and J lost 4, with 18 bases in between. The germline gives CDR1 MDHEN, CDR2 SYDVKM. There are 15 residues in the CDR3. The CDR3 DNA follows: TGTGCCAGCAGCTCCGGGACACTTGGCGCCACTGAAGCTTTCTTT. It codes for CASSSGTLGATEAFF. The whole variable domain, filled in from reference TRBV28 and TRBJ1-1, reads DVKVTQSSRYLVKRTGEKVFLECVQDMDHENMFWYRQDPGLGLRLIYFSYDVKMKEKGDIPEGYSVSREKKERFSLILESASTNQTSMYLCASSSGTLGATEAFFGQGTRLTVV.

The chain carries TRBV7-3 and TRBJ2-1; 9 bases map to TRBD1. The CDR3 has 14 amino acids. Germline values: CDR1 SGHTA, CDR2 FQGTGA. With V trimmed by 4 bases and J by 13 bases, 11 bases remained unmatched. The CDR3 sequence: CASSSPGQGLPQFF. In DNA form, the CDR3 reads TGTGCCAGCAGCTCCCCGGGACAGGGACTCCCTCAGTTCTTC.

The rearrangement links TRBV5-1 to TRBJ2-2; 7 nucleotides match TRBD2. V shed 6 bases, J shed 5 bases, and the junction held 13 bases outside the gene matches. Germline V lookup: CDR1 SGHRS, CDR2 YFSETQ. The CDR3 has 16 residues. CDR3 loop: CASTLADRSATGELFF. The CDR3 coding sequence is TGCGCCAGCACCCTAGCGGACCGCTCAGCAACCGGGGAGCTGTTTTTT.

V usage is TRBV25-1 and J usage is TRBJ2-7; D is perhaps TRBD1 (7 bases). Germline V gene lookup returns CDR1 MGHDK and CDR2 SYGVNS. V dropped 8 bases and J dropped 0 bases, with 11 bases sitting between them. The CDR3 has 13 amino acids. Here the CDR3 reads CASGQGGSYEQYF. In DNA, the CDR3 is TGTGCCAGCGGCCAGGGGGGCTCCTACGAGCAGTACTTC.

V and J are TRBV5-1 and TRBJ2-7; 9 bases agree with TRBD1. J gave up 2 bases and V 4 bases, and 4 bases lay outside the gene matches. Germline loops: CDR1 SGHRS, CDR2 YFSETQ. This CDR3 spans 14 amino acids. CDR3 bases: TGCGCCAGCAGCCGGGACAGGGTCACCTACGAGCAGTACTTC. Translating it yields CASSRDRVTYEQYF.

The chain couples TRBV15 to TRBJ2-7, with 10 bases aligning to TRBD1. Per germline, CDR1 LNHNV and CDR2 YYDKDF (reference sequence). After removal of 8 bases from V and 3 bases from J, the junction contained 7 bases not matched to a gene. The CDR3 is 14 residues long. The CDR3, as DNA: TGTGCCACCGCCGAAGGGACAGGGGACTACGAGCAGTACTTC. Its protein product is CATAEGTGDYEQYF.

V and J are TRBV18 and TRBJ1-2; D remains ambiguous. Trimming removed 0 bases at V and 4 bases at J, with 9 bases between. This CDR3 is built from 14 residues. Germline CDR1 KGHSH, CDR2 LQKENI. The CDR3 DNA follows: TGTGCCAGCTCACCACCGGCAGTAACCTATGGCTACACCTTC. This sequence encodes CASSPPAVTYGYTF.

The chain uses TRBV25-1 and TRBJ1-2; 8 bases are a match to TRBD1. This CDR3 comprises 14 residues. The germline gives CDR1 MGHDK, CDR2 SYGVNS. After removal of 5 bases from V and 4 bases from J, the junction contained 6 bases not matched to a gene. DNA of the CDR3: TGTGCCAGCAGTCACCTAGGGACAGGCTATGGCTACACCTTC. Translation: CASSHLGTGYGYTF.

CDR3 sequence reads: CASSLGPQPAGGNTIYF. CDR3 sequence (DNA): TGTGCCAGCAGCTTGGGACCACAGCCGGCCGGTGGAAACACCATATATTTT. The chain carries TRBV5-4 and TRBJ1-3; D unclear. Germline CDR1 SGHNT, CDR2 YYREEE (reference sequence). Trimming removed 0 bases at V and 3 bases at J, with 16 bases between. CDR3 length: 17 residues. Variable domain in full (rest from reference TRBV5-4 and TRBJ1-3): ETGVTQSPTHLIKTRGQQVTLRCSSQSGHNTVSWYQQALGQGPQFIFQYYREEENGRGNFPPRFSGLQFPNYSSELNVNALELDDSALYLCASSLGPQPAGGNTIYFGEGSWLTVV.